Listed here are 17 T cell receptor beta chains from one sample, sequenced in a study of pediatric ulcerative colitis. Here immunoSEQ multiplex PCR was the method, and the copy in TCRdb shows in-frame clones only, minus some. In the table there are around 30,000 clones, approximately 78% of which are singletons. Sequenced material: blood. The receptors were gathered from a boy aged 5-17 years with severe ulcerative colitis.

The V call is TRBV5-1, the J call TRBJ1-1; 10 bases are a match to TRBD1. Losses at the gene ends were 4 bases for V and 10 bases for J; bases not matched to a gene: 19. The V gene's germline CDR1 is SGHRS and CDR2 YFSETQ. The length of the CDR3 is 17 residues. CDR3 nucleotides: TGCGCCAGCAGCCCCGGGCCCCCCAGGGACAGGGGCGATGGAGCTTTCTTT. Its translation is CASSPGPPRDRGDGAFF.

The chain combines TRBV19 with TRBJ2-2; no clear D. Germline CDR1 LNHDA, CDR2 SQIVND (reference sequence). The CDR3 totals 13 residues. The V gene lost 11 bases and the J gene lost 5 bases, with 15 bases spanning the gap. CDR3: CALSVAGTGELFF. The CDR3 DNA reads as TGTGCCCTATCTGTGGCCGGGACCGGGGAGCTGTTTTTT.

This CDR3 reads CASRTVNTEAFF. The CDR3 coding sequence is TGTGCCAGTAGGACCGTTAACACTGAAGCTTTCTTT. V and J are TRBV6-6 and TRBJ1-1, with D unresolved. This CDR3 region has 12 residues. Germline V lookup: CDR1 MNHNY, CDR2 SVGAGI (reference sequence). Trimming shortened V by 9 bases and J by 2 bases, and 10 bases separated the two germline ends.

V usage is TRBV7-9 and J usage is TRBJ1-1; TRBD1 matches 7 bases. This CDR3 has 16 residues. The J segment lost 0 bases and the V segment lost 2 bases, leaving 6 bases of the junction unmatched. Germline lookup yields CDR1 SEHNR and CDR2 FQNEAQ (reference sequence). The CDR3 DNA reads TGTGCCAGCAGCTTATCAGGACAGGTAATGAACACTGAAGCTTTCTTT. Protein sequence: CASSLSGQVMNTEAFF.

The V call is TRBV5-6, the J call TRBJ2-3, with D perhaps TRBD1 or TRBD2 (6 bases each). V lost 5 bases to trimming and J lost 0 bases, with 13 bases between them. The V gene's germline CDR1 is SGHDT and CDR2 YYEEEE. CDR3 length: 15 residues. In DNA, the CDR3 is TGTGCCAGCAGACCTAGGGGGGCGAGCACAGATACGCAGTATTTT. The encoded protein is CASRPRGASTDTQYF.

This clone was seen once. Different DNA sequences within this sample yield the same CDR3. The chain employs TRBV9 and TRBJ2-5; D might be TRBD1 (5 bases). The V end was cut by 2 bases, the J end by 5 bases, with 16 bases between. Germline CDR1 reads SGDLS; CDR2 reads YYNGEE. CDR3 length: 15 residues. The CDR3 DNA reads as TGTGCCAGCAGCGTTTCGGCAGGACACCGGGAGACCCAGTACTTC. Its translation is CASSVSAGHRETQYF.

This clone has a single count. J is TRBJ1-5 and V is TRBV6-5; no firm D call. Deletions cut 2 bases from V and 1 base from J, with 12 bases between. The CDR3 extends over 16 amino acids. The V gene's germline CDR1 is MNHEY and CDR2 SVGAGI. This CDR3 reads CASSYREPRSNQPQHF. The CDR3 bases are TGTGCCAGCAGTTACAGGGAACCCCGAAGCAATCAGCCCCAGCATTTT.

The rearrangement links TRBV5-4 to TRBJ1-1, with D possibly being TRBD1 (6 bases). The CDR3 is 14 residues long. The germline gives CDR1 SGHNT, CDR2 YYREEE (reference sequence). Deletions cut 0 bases from V and 8 bases from J, with 14 bases between. CDR3 in amino acids: CASSLGYRAVEAFF. The CDR3 bases are TGTGCCAGCAGCTTGGGGTACAGGGCGGTAGAAGCTTTCTTT.

The chain combines TRBV9 with TRBJ1-6, with D maybe TRBD1 (6 bases). In germline, CDR1 is SGDLS, CDR2 YYNGEE. V gave up 0 bases and J gave up 3 bases, with 13 bases separating them. The CDR3 is 17 residues long. CDR3 loop: CASSVEGGHFYNSPLHF. The CDR3 bases are TGTGCCAGCAGCGTAGAAGGGGGACACTTCTATAATTCACCCCTCCACTTT.

The chain carries TRBV18 and TRBJ2-2; unclear D gene. There are 14 residues in the CDR3. The germline V gene has CDR1 KGHSH and CDR2 LQKENI. V lost 2 bases and J lost 1, with 5 bases in between. CDR3 DNA: TGTGCCAGCTCACCAGTGGGGAACACCGGGGAGCTGTTTTTT. Translation: CASSPVGNTGELFF. Complete variable domain (other parts from reference TRBV18 and TRBJ2-2): NAGVMQNPRHLVRRRGQEARLRCSPMKGHSHVYWYRQLPEEGLKFMVYLQKENIIDESGMPKERFSAEFPKEGPSILRIQQVVRGDSAAYFCASSPVGNTGELFFGEGSRLTVL.

This clone is a singleton in its sample. The junction does not match germline at one end; this may be a read error. This chain uses TRBV10-3 with TRBJ2-7, with a weak D call TRBD2 (6 bases). There are 13 residues in the CDR3. The germline V gene encodes CDR1 ENHRY and CDR2 SYGVKD. The CDR3 loop reads CAITEGLAYEQCF. CDR3 in DNA: TGTGCCATCACGGAGGGGTTGGCCTACGAGCAGTGCTTC.

J is TRBJ1-2 and V is TRBV4-1; D ambiguous. Germline V CDR1 and CDR2: MGHRA, YSYEKL. The CDR3 length is 16 residues. With 0 bases removed from V and 4 bases from J, the gap between germline ends came to 15 bases. CDR3 bases: TGCGCCAGCAGCCAAGATCCGTATGGCGCGACCTATGGCTACACCTTC. Its protein product is CASSQDPYGATYGYTF.

The rearrangement links TRBV6-6 to TRBJ2-1; D not resolved. Germline values: CDR1 MNHNY, CDR2 SVGAGI (reference sequence). With 2 bases removed from V and 4 bases from J, the gap between germline ends came to 3 bases. The length of the CDR3 is 12 residues. The chain's CDR3 is CASSYAYNEQFF. The CDR3 DNA follows: TGTGCCAGCAGTTACGCATACAATGAGCAGTTCTTC.

V is TRBV15 and J is TRBJ1-1; D call uncertain. V lost 3 bases and J 2 bases, leaving 13 bases between the germline ends. CDR3 length: 15 amino acids. CDR1 is LNHNV, CDR2 YYDKDF, per germline (reference sequence). The CDR3 loop reads CATSRAQRSNTEAFF. CDR3 DNA sequence: TGTGCCACCAGCAGGGCCCAGCGGAGTAACACTGAAGCTTTCTTT.

The rearrangement links TRBV5-6 to TRBJ2-7; D perhaps matches TRBD1 (6 bases). Germline V lookup: CDR1 SGHDT, CDR2 YYEEEE. V shed 1 base and J shed 8 bases, with 16 bases lying between them. The CDR3 covers 14 residues. The CDR3: CASSLSGTLTKQYF. The CDR3 coding sequence is TGTGCCAGCAGCTTGTCCGGGACACTTACGAAGCAGTACTTC.

The genes are TRBV6-5 and TRBJ2-5; TRBD2 matches at 7 bases. This CDR3 has 13 residues. CDR1 and CDR2 from the germline V gene are MNHEY and SVGAGI. The trim removed 2 bases at V and 7 bases at J, leaving 4 bases unmatched. The CDR3 sequence is CASSYGGEGTQYF. The CDR3 DNA is TGTGCCAGCAGTTACGGAGGGGAGGGGACCCAGTACTTC.

The chain's CDR3 is CASSLASGPPFF. DNA for the CDR3: TGTGCCAGCAGCTTGGCCTCCGGACCCCCATTCTTC. This chain connects TRBV5-8 to TRBJ2-1; D is ambiguous. The CDR3 is made up of 12 amino acids. The germline V gene has CDR1 SGHTS and CDR2 YDEGEE. Trimming cost V 0 bases and J 16 bases, with 14 bases left between them.